What follows are 3 T cell receptor beta chains derived from one specimen sequenced in a study of blood T cell repertoires in COVID-19. Generated by immunoSEQ multiplex PCR, the TCRdb table keeps only in-frame clones and is missing some. Of 110,000 to 150,000 clones in the sample, approximately 80% were seen once. Source material: PBMCs or T cells enriched from blood (not recorded which). Source of these receptors: a woman under 30 who had been exposed to COVID-19.

This chain uses TRBV5-4 with TRBJ1-4; TRBD1 matches at 9 bases. This CDR3 has 14 residues. J lost 7 bases, V lost 4 bases, and 5 bases had no gene match. The germline gives CDR1 SGHNT, CDR2 YYREEE (reference sequence). Here the CDR3 reads CASSLTGGGEKLFF. The CDR3 coding sequence is TGTGCCAGCAGCCTGACAGGGGGTGGTGAAAAACTGTTTTTT.

The V and J genes are TRBV6-5 and TRBJ2-3; the match to TRBD1 covers 9 bases. Germline V gives CDR1 MNHEY, CDR2 SVGAGI. This CDR3 region has 15 residues. V was clipped by 2 bases and J by 2 bases; unmatched bases: 2. The CDR3 is CASSYGTGSTDTQYF. The CDR3 region has the DNA TGTGCCAGCAGTTACGGGACAGGGTCCACAGATACGCAGTATTTT.

The genes are TRBV19 and TRBJ1-4; D call uncertain. Germline V gene data show CDR1 as LNHDA and CDR2 as SQIVND (reference sequence). Trimming took 8 bases from V and 0 from J, leaving 10 bases between them. The CDR3 sequence is 14 residues long. The CDR3 sequence is CASHSVATNEKLFF. The CDR3 bases are TGTGCCAGTCACTCGGTTGCAACTAATGAAAAACTGTTTTTT.